This entry lists 26 T cell receptor beta chains sequenced from one sample in a study of CD8 T cells in ankylosing spondylitis. Whole-study results and caveats: Ankylosing spondylitis blood appeared to carry a characteristic TCR beta motif of several highly homologous variants.

TCRdb re-called the 5' RACE reads with MiXCR, one entry per CDR3 protein. Among hundreds of thousands of distinct CDR3 sequences listed, roughly 13% were seen once. Their antigen targets remain unknown. The sample taken for sequencing was blood, either unsorted or a sorted T cell fraction (not recorded which). All receptors derive from a male donor with ankylosing spondylitis.

In this sample, this clonotype turned up a few times. The chain links TRBV7-7 to TRBJ2-1; the match to TRBD1 covers 9 bases. The CDR3 has 14 residues. The germline gives CDR1 SSHAT, CDR2 FNYEAQ (reference sequence). With V trimmed by 5 bases and J by 7 bases, 6 bases remained unmatched. DNA for the CDR3: TGTGCCAGCAGCCCAGGCGGACAGGGGAATGAGCAGTTCTTC. This encodes CASSPGGQGNEQFF.

The sample holds a few counts of this clonotype. This sequence joins TRBV12-3 or TRBV12-4 and TRBJ1-1; 11 bases align to TRBD1. CDR3 size: 14 residues. V was clipped by 6 bases and J by 4 bases; unmatched bases: 4. CDR3 in DNA: TGTGCCAGCAGCGAGGGACAGGGGGTCACTGAAGCTTTCTTT. This gives the protein CASSEGQGVTEAFF.

This clonotype was seen a handful of times. The chain couples TRBV28 to TRBJ1-2; TRBD1 matches 8 bases. With V trimmed by 6 bases and J by 0 bases, 6 bases remained unmatched. The CDR3 spans 15 residues. Germline V CDR1 and CDR2: MDHEN, SYDVKM. CDR3 nucleotide sequence: TGTGCCAGCAGCAAGGGACAGGACGCTAACTATGGCTACACCTTC. It codes for CASSKGQDANYGYTF.

The V call is TRBV7-8, the J call TRBJ1-5, with 7 bases identical to TRBD1. V was clipped by 5 bases and J by 5 bases; unmatched bases: 6. The CDR3 consists of 14 residues. Germline CDR1 reads SGHVS; CDR2 reads FQNEAQ. The CDR3 bases are TGTGCCAGCAGCATGACAGGGACCCATCAGCCCCAGCATTTT. Residues: CASSMTGTHQPQHF.

Only a few counts were recorded for this clonotype. V gene TRBV4-2 combines with J gene TRBJ2-7; TRBD2 might be the D (6 bases). This CDR3 has 14 amino acids. Trimming pared 4 bases from V and 7 bases from J, leaving 17 bases between. Germline V gene sequence: CDR1 LGHNA, CDR2 YNFKEQ. This chain's CDR3 is CASSPVRGAQEQYF. Here the CDR3 DNA reads TGTGCCAGCAGCCCCGTGCGCGGGGCGCAGGAGCAGTACTTC.

This chain joins TRBV4-2 and TRBJ2-5, with TRBD1 matching 10 bases. The germline V gene has CDR1 LGHNA and CDR2 YNFKEQ. CDR3 length equals 16 residues. V trimming: 2 bases; J trimming: 6 bases; junction bases outside the gene matches: 9. This CDR3 reads CASSQPGTGALQTQYF. CDR3 DNA sequence: TGTGCCAGCAGCCAACCCGGGACAGGGGCTCTGCAGACCCAGTACTTC.

Only a few counts were recorded for this clonotype. The J gene is TRBJ2-3, the V gene TRBV5-4; D is ambiguous. The CDR3 extends over 12 amino acids. From germline, CDR1 is SGHNT and CDR2 YYREEE (reference sequence). The V end was cut by 4 bases, the J end by 3 bases, with 6 bases between. DNA for the CDR3: TGTGCCAGCAGCAAAACTACAGATACGCAGTATTTT. Protein sequence: CASSKTTDTQYF.

CDR3 nucleotides: TGCGCCAGCAGCTTGAAGACCAATTCAGGGGAGACCCAGTACTTC. It codes for CASSLKTNSGETQYF. This chain connects TRBV5-1 to TRBJ2-5; possibly TRBD1 for D (5 bases). V lost 1 base and J 5 bases, leaving 15 bases between the germline ends. The CDR3 consists of 15 residues. The V gene's germline CDR1 is SGHRS and CDR2 YFSETQ.

A few counts support this clonotype. The V and J genes are TRBV12-3 or TRBV12-4 and TRBJ2-3, with 9 bases matching TRBD2. The length of the CDR3 is 14 residues. Unmatched junction bases numbered 4, after V lost 3 bases and J lost 6 bases. CDR3: CASSFLREGDTQYF. CDR3 DNA sequence: TGTGCCAGCAGTTTTCTGCGGGAGGGTGATACGCAGTATTTT.

This clonotype was found a few times. The rearrangement uses TRBV20-1 and TRBJ2-5; TRBD1 matches 8 bases. CDR3 length: 17 amino acids. After removal of 0 bases from V and 5 bases from J, the junction contained 14 bases not matched to a gene. Germline V gives CDR1 DFQATT, CDR2 SNEGSKA (reference sequence). The CDR3, as DNA: TGCAGTGCTAGAGATCGGGTTGCAGGGGGCTATCGGGAGACCCAGTACTTC. Translating gives CSARDRVAGGYRETQYF.

Ten or more counts support this clonotype. V gene TRBV5-1 combines with J gene TRBJ2-1; no definite D call. Trimming pared 2 bases from V and 0 bases from J, leaving 9 bases between. The germline CDR1 and CDR2 sequences are SGHRS and YFSETQ. This CDR3 is 15 amino acids long. Here the CDR3 reads CASSLVTNSYNEQFF. The CDR3 DNA sequence: TGCGCCAGCAGCTTAGTTACTAACTCCTACAATGAGCAGTTCTTC.

The chain is built from TRBV9 and TRBJ1-3; D unclear. CDR1 is SGDLS and CDR2 is YYNGEE in the germline V gene. Trimming left V 0 bases short and J 0 bases short, with 10 bases between. This CDR3 contains 16 residues. As DNA, the CDR3 is TGTGCCAGCAGCGTAGCTCTTAGGCACTCTGGAAACACCATATATTTT. As protein: CASSVALRHSGNTIYF.

This clonotype was counted at least ten times. The chain employs TRBV5-1 and TRBJ2-3, with TRBD1 identical over 7 bases. This CDR3 spans 15 amino acids. The V gene's germline CDR1 is SGHRS and CDR2 YFSETQ. J gave up 5 bases and V 0 bases, and 6 bases lay outside the gene matches. The CDR3 nucleotides read TGCGCCAGCAGCTTGGAGGACAGGATGGGAGATACGCAGTATTTT. Encoded protein: CASSLEDRMGDTQYF.

The chain has TRBV29-1 and TRBJ1-2; possible D gene TRBD1, 5 bases. The CDR3 loop spans 13 amino acids. V shed 4 bases and J shed 6 bases, with 15 bases lying between them. The germline CDR1 and CDR2 sequences are SQVTM and ANQGSEA. The CDR3 loop is CSVVITGPDGYTF. CDR3 bases: TGCAGCGTTGTAATTACAGGACCCGATGGCTACACCTTC.

This clonotype turned up a few times. This chain connects TRBV15 to TRBJ2-7; D might be TRBD2 (7 bases). The CDR3 totals 12 residues. The ends were cut back, 0 bases at V and 10 bases at J, with 10 bases in the middle. Germline assignment: CDR1 LNHNV and CDR2 YYDKDF (reference sequence). In DNA, the CDR3 is TGTGCCACCAGCAGAGATACGGGGGGCCAGTACTTC. Residues: CATSRDTGGQYF. Variable domain in full (rest from reference TRBV15 and TRBJ2-7): DAMVIQNPRYQVTQFGKPVTLSCSQTLNHNVMYWYQQKSSQAPKLLFHYYDKDFNNEADTPDNFQSRRPNTSFCFLDIRSPGLGDTAMYLCATSRDTGGQYFGPGTRLTVT.

This clonotype was seen only a few times. The chain carries TRBV11-1 and TRBJ2-4; 14 positions agree with TRBD2. V gave up 5 bases and J gave up 0 bases; unmatched junction bases: 9. Germline-derived CDR1 and CDR2 are SGHAT and FQDESV (reference sequence). This CDR3 spans 19 amino acids. The CDR3 coding sequence is TGTGCCAGCAGCGCAGGACTAGCGGGAGGATCCTTAGCCAAAAACATTCAGTACTTC. Amino acid sequence: CASSAGLAGGSLAKNIQYF.

The genes are TRBV28 and TRBJ2-4; D is possibly TRBD1 (6 bases). V shed 5 bases and J shed 5 bases, with 13 bases lying between them. The CDR3 loop spans 14 amino acids. The V gene's germline CDR1 is MDHEN and CDR2 SYDVKM. CDR3 protein: CASSLTGNQNIQYF. DNA of the CDR3: TGTGCCAGCAGTCTTACAGGGAACCAAAACATTCAGTACTTC.

The J gene is TRBJ2-7, the V gene TRBV5-1; TRBD2 matches 12 bases. Per germline, CDR1 SGHRS and CDR2 YFSETQ. The CDR3 totals 17 residues. The trim removed 0 bases at V and 5 bases at J, leaving 9 bases unmatched. CDR3 DNA sequence: TGCGCCAGCAGCTTGGGACTAGCGGGAGTGGGTGACGACGAGCAGTACGTC. Translated: CASSLGLAGVGDDEQYV.

The gene calls are TRBV24-1 and TRBJ2-7; no definite D call. The CDR3 runs 16 residues. Germline lookup yields CDR1 KGHDR and CDR2 SFDVKD. The ends were cut back, 4 bases at V and 5 bases at J, with 20 bases in the middle. The CDR3 nucleotides read TGTGCCACCAGTGACCCCACTGGGTCCAGCCTAGACGAGCAGTACTTC. Its translation is CATSDPTGSSLDEQYF.

This clonotype was observed at least ten times. The CDR3, as DNA: TGTGCCAGCAGTTCTGGACAGGGAGGGAGCAATCAGCCCCAGCATTTT. Translating gives CASSSGQGGSNQPQHF. The V and J genes are TRBV12-3 or TRBV12-4 and TRBJ1-5; 8 bases map to TRBD1. Unmatched junction bases numbered 6, after V lost 4 bases and J lost 1 base. The CDR3 has 16 amino acids.

This clonotype was detected a few times. The V and J genes are TRBV29-1 and TRBJ2-3; tentative D call: TRBD2 (7 bases). Germline-derived CDR1 and CDR2 are SQVTM and ANQGSEA. The CDR3 has 14 residues. V lost 4 bases and J 2 bases, leaving 13 bases between the germline ends. The CDR3 nucleotides read TGCAGCGTTGGGGACTACAGGGCCACAGATACGCAGTATTTT. This translates into CSVGDYRATDTQYF.

This clonotype was counted a few times. V is TRBV2 and J is TRBJ1-5; D perhaps matches TRBD1 (5 bases). V gave up 7 bases and J gave up 1 base, with 8 bases separating them. Germline V gene data show CDR1 as SNHLY and CDR2 as FYNNEI. This CDR3 is 13 amino acids long. Written as DNA, the CDR3 is TGTGCCAGCATTGGACAAAGCAATCAGCCCCAGCATTTT. Translating it yields CASIGQSNQPQHF.

There are a few counts of this clonotype. This chain connects TRBV6-2 or TRBV6-3 to TRBJ2-1; D unresolved. This CDR3 region has 15 residues. Looked up from germline, CDR1 is MNHEY and CDR2 is SVGEGT. Between the trimmed V and J ends, which lost 7 bases and 0 bases, there was a span of 13 bases. The chain's CDR3 is CASTDWVSSYNEQFF. CDR3 DNA: TGTGCCAGCACCGACTGGGTCAGCTCCTACAATGAGCAGTTCTTC.

This clonotype was recorded at least ten times. The chain uses TRBV5-1 and TRBJ1-4; D gene unclear. Germline CDR1 and CDR2: SGHRS and YFSETQ. The CDR3 has 13 amino acids. V was shortened by 5 bases and J by 8 bases, with 13 bases between the two germline ends. Here the CDR3 reads CASSRSHEEKLFF. Written as DNA, the CDR3 is TGCGCCAGCAGTCGAAGCCACGAGGAAAAACTGTTTTTT.

This clonotype has ten or more counts. The V call is TRBV7-2, the J call TRBJ2-5, with unresolved D. The CDR3 sequence is 13 residues long. Germline V lookup: CDR1 SGHTA, CDR2 FQGNSA. Trimming shortened V by 5 bases and J by 4 bases, and 11 bases separated the two germline ends. For the CDR3, the DNA is TGTGCCAGCAGCCCGCGGTCGGCAGAGACCCAGTACTTC. Its protein product is CASSPRSAETQYF. Full variable domain (remainder filled in from reference TRBV7-2 and TRBJ2-5): GAGVSQSPSNKVTEKGKDVELRCDPISGHTALYWYRQSLGQGLEFLIYFQGNSAPDKSGLPSDRFSAERTGGSVSTLTIQRTQQEDSAVYLCASSPRSAETQYFGPGTRLLVL.

This clonotype was counted a few times. J is TRBJ2-2 and V is TRBV7-9; D might be TRBD1 (6 bases). The CDR3 loop spans 15 amino acids. The germline V and J ends were trimmed by 9 bases and 1 base, with 15 bases remaining between them. Germline assignment: CDR1 SEHNR and CDR2 FQNEAQ (reference sequence). In DNA, the CDR3 is TGTGCCAGTCCGATTGGGGGCATGAACACCGGGGAGCTGTTTTTT. This gives the protein CASPIGGMNTGELFF.